The clone carrying this TCR beta chain was detected many times. The target antigen is unknown. The record originates from a study of Graves' ophthalmopathy and Graves' hyperthyroidism. Per the germline V gene, CDR1 is KGHDR and CDR2 is SFDVKD. This CDR3 is built from 15 residues. The V end lost 2 bases, the J end lost 6 bases, and 12 bases lay between the germline ends. Points from the study as a whole: The majority of expanded thyroid clonotypes above 0.001 frequency also occurred in blood.

RNA transcripts were the source from which TCR beta CDR3 regions were amplified. Scientists carried out first-round RT-PCR using HTBI primers and then a second-round multiplex PCR. TCRdb re-derived calls from the multiplex PCR reads in MiXCR, one entry per CDR3 protein. The sample lists hundreds of thousands of distinct CDR3 sequences; about 41% were seen once. The V and J genes are TRBV24-1 and TRBJ2-2; D unresolved. The sample taken for sequencing was peripheral blood. The receptor's source is an adult man with Graves' ophthalmopathy. As DNA, the CDR3 is TGTGCCACCAGTGATTCGTCCCTTGAGCCCGGGGAGCTGTTTTTT. It specifies CATSDSSLEPGELFF.